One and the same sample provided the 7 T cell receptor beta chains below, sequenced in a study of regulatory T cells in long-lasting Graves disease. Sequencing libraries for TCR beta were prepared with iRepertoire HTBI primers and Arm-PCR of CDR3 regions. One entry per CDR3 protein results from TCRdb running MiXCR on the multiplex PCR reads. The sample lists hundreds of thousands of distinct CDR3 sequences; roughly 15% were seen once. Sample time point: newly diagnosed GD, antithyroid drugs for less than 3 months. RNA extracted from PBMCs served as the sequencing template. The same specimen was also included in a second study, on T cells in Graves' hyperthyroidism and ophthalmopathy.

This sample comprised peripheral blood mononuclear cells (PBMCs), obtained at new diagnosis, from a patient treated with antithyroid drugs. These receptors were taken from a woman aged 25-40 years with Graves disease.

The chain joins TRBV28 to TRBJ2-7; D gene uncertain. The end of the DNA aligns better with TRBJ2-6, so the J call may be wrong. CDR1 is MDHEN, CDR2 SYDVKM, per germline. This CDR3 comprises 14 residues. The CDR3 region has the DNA TGTGCCAGCAGTTTAGTGGCTAGTGGGGATGTCCTGACTTTC. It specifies CASSLVASGDVLTF.

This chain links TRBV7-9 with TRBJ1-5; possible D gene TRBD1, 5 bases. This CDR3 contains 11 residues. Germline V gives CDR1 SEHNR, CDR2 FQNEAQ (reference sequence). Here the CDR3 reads CAAGSNQPQHF. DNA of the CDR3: TGTGCTGCAGGGAGCAATCAGCCCCAGCATTTT.

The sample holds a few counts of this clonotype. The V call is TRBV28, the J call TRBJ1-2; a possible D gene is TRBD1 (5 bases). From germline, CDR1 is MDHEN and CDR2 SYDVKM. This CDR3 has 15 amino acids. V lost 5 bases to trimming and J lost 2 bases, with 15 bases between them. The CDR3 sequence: CASSPRGALNYGYTF. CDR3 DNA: TGTGCCAGCAGTCCACGGGGCGCCCTCAACTATGGCTACACCTTC.

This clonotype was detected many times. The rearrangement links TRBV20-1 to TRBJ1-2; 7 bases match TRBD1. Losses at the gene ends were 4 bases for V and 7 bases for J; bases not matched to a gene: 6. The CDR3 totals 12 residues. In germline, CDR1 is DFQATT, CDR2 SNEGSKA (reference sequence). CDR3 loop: CSAMRGGVGYTF. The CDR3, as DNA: TGCAGTGCTATGAGAGGGGGCGTTGGCTACACCTTC.

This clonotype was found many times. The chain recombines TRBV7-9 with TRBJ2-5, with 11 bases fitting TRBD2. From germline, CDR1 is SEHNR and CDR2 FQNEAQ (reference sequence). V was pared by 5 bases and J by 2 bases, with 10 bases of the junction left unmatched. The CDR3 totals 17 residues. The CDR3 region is CASSPGLGLAVQETQYF. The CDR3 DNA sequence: TGTGCCAGCAGCCCCGGGCTGGGACTAGCGGTACAAGAGACCCAGTACTTC. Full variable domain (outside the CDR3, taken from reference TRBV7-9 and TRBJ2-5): DTGVSQNPRHKITKRGQNVTFRCDPISEHNRLYWYRQTLGQGPEFLTYFQNEAQLEKSRLLSDRFSAERPKGSFSTLEIQRTEQGDSAMYLCASSPGLGLAVQETQYFGPGTRLLVL.

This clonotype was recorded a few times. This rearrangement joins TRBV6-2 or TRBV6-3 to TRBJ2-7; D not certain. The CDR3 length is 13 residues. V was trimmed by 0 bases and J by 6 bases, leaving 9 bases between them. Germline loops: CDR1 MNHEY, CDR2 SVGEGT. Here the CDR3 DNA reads TGTGCCAGCAGTTACTCGCGGCTATCCGAGCAGTACTTC. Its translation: CASSYSRLSEQYF.

The DNA for the CDR3 is TGTGCCTGGAGTTCAGGGTTTGACACCGGGGAGCTGTTTTTT. Protein sequence: CAWSSGFDTGELFF. This chain connects TRBV30 to TRBJ2-2, with D tentatively TRBD1 (5 bases). V lost 2 bases and J 3 bases, leaving 10 bases between the germline ends. Germline V gene data show CDR1 as GTSNPN and CDR2 as SVGIG (reference sequence). The CDR3 extends over 14 amino acids.